This TCR beta chain was profiled in a study of T cell repertoires in cytomegalovirus infection. Background on the study: Public TCR beta signature analysis indicated the presence of both CMV infection and matching HLA type.

Whole-study results and caveats: HLA-C-restricted CMV clonotypes gave the most frequent clonotype in two of eight donors. Totalled public TCR beta family frequency picked out people who carried CMV plus the relevant HLA.

Via MiXCR, TCRdb re-called the reads, giving one row per CDR3 protein. In the table there are hundreds of thousands of distinct CDR3 sequences, roughly 9.3% of which are singletons. This clonotype was picked up a small number of times. Its antigen is unidentified. The sequenced material came from PBMCs. This TCR was sampled from a human donor in good health (CMV status not recorded). Some clones in this sample may be carry-over from other donors' samples.

The CDR3 spells CASSLGGGDLPKLFF. For the CDR3, the DNA is TGTGCCAGCAGCTTAGGAGGGGGCGACTTACCAAAACTGTTTTTT. V gene TRBV7-9 combines with J gene TRBJ1-4; 7 positions agree with TRBD1. With 1 base clipped from V and 10 bases from J, the junction kept 9 bases outside the gene matches. Germline V gene data show CDR1 as SEHNR and CDR2 as FQNEAQ (reference sequence). This CDR3 spans 15 amino acids.